One and the same sample provided the 4 T cell receptor beta chains below, sequenced in a study of shared clonotypes between healthy human individuals (dated by TCRdb to the early 2020s). Preparation of the library involved the immunoSEQ multiplex PCR assay. TCRdb carries this immuneACCESS record with in-frame sequences only. Its versions omit some clonotypes, under half of them owing to an unresolved V gene in the studies checked, with the rest unexplained. The sample has about 2.4 million clones on record, over 85% of them singletons. The ten most abundant clones make up roughly 0.39% of the sample. The specimen sequenced was naive CD4+ T cells from PBMCs. In the paper's terms, the cell subset or site label means: CD45RA+ positively selected. The receptors come from a man aged 18-30 years in good health. Some clones in this sample may be carry-over from other donors' samples.

The CDR3: CASSPRGGPLFEAFF. The CDR3 nucleotides are TGTGCCAGCAGCCCGCGCGGGGGGCCCCTCTTTGAAGCTTTCTTT. The chain carries TRBV5-4 and TRBJ1-1; D may be TRBD1 (6 bases). Germline V CDR1 and CDR2: SGHNT, YYREEE (reference sequence). Trimming removed 4 bases at V and 7 bases at J, with 20 bases between. The CDR3 extends over 15 amino acids.

This chain links TRBV27 with TRBJ2-5; 14 bases agree with TRBD2. CDR3 length equals 16 residues. CDR1 MNHEY and CDR2 SMNVEV come from the germline V gene (reference sequence). J lost 4 bases, V lost 2 bases, and 3 bases had no gene match. CDR3 region: CASSLTGTSGRETQYF. CDR3 DNA: TGTGCCAGCAGTTTAACCGGGACTAGCGGGAGAGAGACCCAGTACTTC.

For this clone: This specimen includes other DNA sequences encoding the same CDR3. V is TRBV7-7 and J is TRBJ1-5, with D hard to call. The V end was cut by 0 bases, the J end by 5 bases, with 5 bases between. The CDR3 has 13 residues. Germline V CDR1 and CDR2: SSHAT, FNYEAQ (reference sequence). This chain's CDR3 is CASSLAEDQPQHF. The CDR3 coding sequence is TGTGCCAGCAGCTTAGCGGAGGATCAGCCCCAGCATTTT. Supplemented by reference TRBV7-7 and TRBJ1-5, the full variable domain reads GAGVSQSPRYKVTKRGQDVTLRCDPISSHATLYWYQQALGQGPEFLTYFNYEAQPDKSGLPSDRFSAERPEGSISTLTIQRTEQRDSAMYRCASSLAEDQPQHFGDGTRLSIL.

V and J are TRBV11-3 and TRBJ2-4, with D perhaps matching TRBD2 (6 bases). CDR1 SGHNT and CDR2 YENEEA come from the germline V gene. Between the trimmed V and J ends, which lost 8 bases and 6 bases, there was a span of 11 bases. The length of the CDR3 is 12 residues. CDR3 region: CASSIGGNIQYF. The CDR3 DNA reads TGTGCCAGCTCGATCGGGGGAAACATTCAGTACTTC.